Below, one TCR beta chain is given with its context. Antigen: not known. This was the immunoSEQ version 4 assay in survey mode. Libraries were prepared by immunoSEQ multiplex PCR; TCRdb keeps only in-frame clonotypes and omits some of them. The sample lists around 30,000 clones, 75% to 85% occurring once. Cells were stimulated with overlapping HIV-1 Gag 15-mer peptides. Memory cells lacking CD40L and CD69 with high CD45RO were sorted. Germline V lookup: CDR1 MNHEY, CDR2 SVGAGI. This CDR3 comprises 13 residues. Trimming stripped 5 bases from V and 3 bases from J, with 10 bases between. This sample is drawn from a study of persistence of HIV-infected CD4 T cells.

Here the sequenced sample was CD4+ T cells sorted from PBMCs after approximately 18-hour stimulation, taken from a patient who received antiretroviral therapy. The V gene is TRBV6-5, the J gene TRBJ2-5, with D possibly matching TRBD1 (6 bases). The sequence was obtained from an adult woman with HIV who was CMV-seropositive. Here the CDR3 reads CASSIEGEETQYF. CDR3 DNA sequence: TGTGCCAGCAGTATCGAGGGGGAAGAGACCCAGTACTTC.